Listed here are 3 T cell receptor beta chains from one sample, sequenced in a study of human T cells and chemical hapten exposure. TCRdb called the RACE reads again in MiXCR, with one record for every CDR3 protein. The sample lists roughly 150,000 distinct CDR3 sequences, roughly 26% seen once, with about 2.1% in the top ten. Time point specified: patch test 3, about 24 weeks after DPC sensitization. Treatment meaning: therapeutic diphenylcyclopropenone sensitization with weekly scalp DPC. This specimen consisted of whole blood, obtained in connection with sensitization to the hapten diphenylcyclopropenone (DPC). The receptors shown here come from a woman aged 18-29 years with alopecia areata. Some clones in this sample may be carry-over from other donors' samples.

V and J are TRBV2 and TRBJ1-3; D is undetermined. CDR1 SNHLY and CDR2 FYNNEI come from the germline V gene. Trimming cost V 1 base and J 2 bases, with 9 bases left between them. The CDR3 spans 15 residues. The CDR3 here is CASSEGRSPGNTIYF. CDR3 in DNA: TGTGCCAGCAGTGAAGGACGCTCCCCTGGAAACACCATATATTTT.

This clonotype has a count of ten or more. The chain is built from TRBV9 and TRBJ1-1, with a possible D match to TRBD1 (6 bases). Per the germline V gene, CDR1 is SGDLS and CDR2 is YYNGEE. This CDR3 has 13 amino acids. V lost 0 bases, J lost 8 bases, and 11 bases lay in between. The CDR3 loop is CASSVAMTGEAFF. The CDR3 nucleotides are TGTGCCAGCAGCGTAGCTATGACAGGAGAAGCTTTCTTT.

This clonotype occurred many times. V and J are TRBV11-2 and TRBJ2-7; tentative D call: TRBD1 (5 bases). In germline, CDR1 is SGHAT, CDR2 FQNNGV. Between the trimmed V and J ends, which lost 4 bases and 4 bases, there was a span of 8 bases. CDR3 length: 12 residues. Here the CDR3 reads CASSSRQYEQYF. For the CDR3, the DNA is TGTGCCAGCAGCTCACGACAGTACGAGCAGTACTTC.